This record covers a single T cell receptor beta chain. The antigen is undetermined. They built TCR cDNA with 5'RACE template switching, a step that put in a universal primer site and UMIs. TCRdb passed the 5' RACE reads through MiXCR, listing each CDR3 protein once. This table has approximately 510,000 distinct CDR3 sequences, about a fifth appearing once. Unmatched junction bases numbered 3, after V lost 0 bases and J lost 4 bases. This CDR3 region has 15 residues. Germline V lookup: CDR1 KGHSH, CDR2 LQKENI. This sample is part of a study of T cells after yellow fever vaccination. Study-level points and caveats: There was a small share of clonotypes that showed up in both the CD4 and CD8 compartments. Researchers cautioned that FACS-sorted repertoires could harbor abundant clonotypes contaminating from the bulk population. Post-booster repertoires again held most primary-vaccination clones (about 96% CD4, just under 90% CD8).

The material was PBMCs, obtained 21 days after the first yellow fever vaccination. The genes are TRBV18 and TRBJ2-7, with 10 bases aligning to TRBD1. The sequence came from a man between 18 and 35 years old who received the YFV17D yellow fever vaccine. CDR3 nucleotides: TGTGCCAGCTCACCACCCGGGACAGGGGTTTACGAGCAGTACTTC. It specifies CASSPPGTGVYEQYF. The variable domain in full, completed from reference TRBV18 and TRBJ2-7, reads NAGVMQNPRHLVRRRGQEARLRCSPMKGHSHVYWYRQLPEEGLKFMVYLQKENIIDESGMPKERFSAEFPKEGPSILRIQQVVRGDSAAYFCASSPPGTGVYEQYFGPGTRLTVT.